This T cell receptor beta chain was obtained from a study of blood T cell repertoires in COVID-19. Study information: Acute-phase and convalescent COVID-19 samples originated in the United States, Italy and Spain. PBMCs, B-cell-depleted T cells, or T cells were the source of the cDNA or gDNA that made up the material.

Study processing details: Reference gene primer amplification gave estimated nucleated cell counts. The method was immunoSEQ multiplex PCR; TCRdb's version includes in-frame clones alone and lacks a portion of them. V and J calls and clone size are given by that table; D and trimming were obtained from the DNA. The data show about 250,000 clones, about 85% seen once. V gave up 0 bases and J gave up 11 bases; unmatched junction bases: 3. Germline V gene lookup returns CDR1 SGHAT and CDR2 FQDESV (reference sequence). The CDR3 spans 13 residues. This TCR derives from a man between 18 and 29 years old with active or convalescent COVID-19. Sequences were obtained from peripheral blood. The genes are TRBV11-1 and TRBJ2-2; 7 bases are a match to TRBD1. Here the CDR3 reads CASSLATGSELFF. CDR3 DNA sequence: TGTGCCAGCAGCTTAGCGACAGGGTCTGAGCTGTTTTTT.